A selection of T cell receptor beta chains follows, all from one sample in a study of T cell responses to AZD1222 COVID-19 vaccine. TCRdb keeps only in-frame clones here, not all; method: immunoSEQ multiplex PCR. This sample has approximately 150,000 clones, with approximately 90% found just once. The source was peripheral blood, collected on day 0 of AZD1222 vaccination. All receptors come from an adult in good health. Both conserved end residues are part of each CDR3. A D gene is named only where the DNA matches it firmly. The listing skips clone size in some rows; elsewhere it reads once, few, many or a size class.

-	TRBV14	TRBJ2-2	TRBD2	CASSQDASREDLTGELFF	TGTGCCAGCAGCCAAGATGCGAGCCGGGAGGACCTCACCGGGGAGCTGTTTTTT
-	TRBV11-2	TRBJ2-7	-	CASSGGGRNEQYF	TGTGCCAGCAGCGGCGGAGGTAGGAACGAGCAGTACTTC
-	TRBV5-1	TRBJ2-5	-	CASSRTPGVGETQYF	TGCGCCAGCAGCCGTACTCCAGGGGTGGGTGAGACCCAGTACTTC
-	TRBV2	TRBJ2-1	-	CASRSLTGLVALNEQFF	TGTGCCAGCAGATCATTAACGGGACTTGTAGCCCTCAATGAGCAGTTCTTC
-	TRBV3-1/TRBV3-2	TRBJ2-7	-	CASSQVSGSVDEQYF	TGTGCCAGCAGCCAAGTTTCCGGGTCTGTCGACGAGCAGTACTTC
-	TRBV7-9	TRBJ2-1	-	CASSLWARSSNNEQFF	TGTGCCAGCAGCTTATGGGCTAGATCTAGTAACAATGAGCAGTTCTTC
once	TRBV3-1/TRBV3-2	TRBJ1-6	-	CASSQGGPTPLHF	TGTGCCAGCAGCCAAGGGGGTCCGACACCCCTCCACTTT
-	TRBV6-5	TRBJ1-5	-	CASSTQGGQPQHF	TGTGCCAGCAGTACCCAGGGAGGTCAGCCCCAGCATTTT
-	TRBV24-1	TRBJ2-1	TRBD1	CATSASDRGLTIEQFF	TGTGCCACCAGTGCCTCTGACAGGGGACTTACTATTGAGCAGTTCTTC
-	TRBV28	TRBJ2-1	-	CASSTSYNEQFF	TGTGCCAGCAGTACCTCCTACAATGAGCAGTTCTTC
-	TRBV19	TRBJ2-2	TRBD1	CASSRDRGSGELFF	TGTGCCAGTTCCCGTGACAGGGGTTCCGGGGAGCTGTTTTTT
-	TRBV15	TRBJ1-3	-	CATSGSPDFGNTIYF	TGTGCCACCAGCGGGTCCCCGGACTTCGGAAACACCATATATTTT
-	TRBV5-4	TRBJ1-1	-	CASSLGSRDWATEAFF	TGTGCCAGCAGCTTGGGAAGTAGGGATTGGGCCACTGAAGCTTTCTTT
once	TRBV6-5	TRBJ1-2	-	CASSQGTYGYTF	TGTGCCAGCAGTCAGGGAACCTATGGCTACACCTTC
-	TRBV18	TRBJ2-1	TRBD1	CASSAGQGDYNEQFF	TGTGCCAGCTCTGCGGGACAGGGGGACTACAATGAGCAGTTCTTC
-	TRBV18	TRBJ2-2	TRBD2	CASSPPGLAGPNTGELFF	TGTGCCAGCTCACCCCCGGGACTAGCGGGTCCGAACACCGGGGAGCTGTTTTTT
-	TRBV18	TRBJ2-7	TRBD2	CASSPPAGAREQYF	TGTGCCAGCTCACCACCGGCGGGAGCTCGCGAGCAGTACTTC
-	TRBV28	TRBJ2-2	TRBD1	CASSWDRYTGELFF	TGTGCCAGCAGTTGGGACAGATACACCGGGGAGCTGTTTTTT
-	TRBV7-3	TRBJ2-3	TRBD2	CAVNSGRADTQYF	TGTGCCGTAAACAGCGGGAGGGCAGATACGCAGTATTTT
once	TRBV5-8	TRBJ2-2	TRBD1	CASSPGQGTGFANTGELFF	TGTGCCAGCAGCCCGGGACAGGGGACAGGATTTGCGAACACCGGGGAGCTGTTTTTT
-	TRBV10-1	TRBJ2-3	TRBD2	CASSGPTGGGRCPDTQYF	TGCGCCAGCAGTGGCCCGACCGGGGGGGGGCGCTGTCCAGATACGCAGTATTTT
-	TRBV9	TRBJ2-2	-	CASSVGGDTGELFF	TGTGCCAGCAGCGTAGGGGGGGACACCGGGGAGCTGTTTTTT
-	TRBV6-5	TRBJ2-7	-	CASSYRHPSNYEQYF	TGTGCCAGCAGTTACCGACACCCTTCAAATTACGAGCAGTACTTC
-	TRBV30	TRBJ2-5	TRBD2	CAWSETGGIPGTQYF	TGTGCCTGGAGTGAAACGGGAGGGATTCCCGGGACCCAGTACTTC
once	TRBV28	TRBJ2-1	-	CASSRTVLYEQFF	TGTGCCAGCAGCCGGACGGTATTATATGAGCAGTTCTTC
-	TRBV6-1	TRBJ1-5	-	CASSEALWGTDSNQPQHF	TGTGCCAGCAGTGAAGCGCTCTGGGGAACCGATTCCAATCAGCCCCAGCATTTT
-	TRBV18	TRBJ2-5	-	CASSPRDQETQYF	TGTGCCAGCTCACCACGGGACCAAGAGACCCAGTACTTC
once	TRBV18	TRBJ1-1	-	CASSPPIGNTEAFF	TGTGCCAGCTCACCACCTATAGGGAACACTGAAGCTTTCTTT
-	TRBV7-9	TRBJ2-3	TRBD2	CASSLTSGEGDTQYF	TGTGCCAGCAGCTTGACTAGCGGGGAGGGAGATACGCAGTATTTT
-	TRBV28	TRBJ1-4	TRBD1	CASSRGQGREKLFF	TGTGCCAGCAGCCGGGGACAGGGGCGGGAAAAACTGTTTTTT
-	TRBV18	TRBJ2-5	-	CASSLVWGQETQYF	TGTGCCAGCTCACTCGTCTGGGGACAAGAGACCCAGTACTTC
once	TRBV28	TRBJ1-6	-	CASRQTRFNSPLHF	TGTGCCAGCAGACAGACACGGTTTAATTCACCCCTCCACTTT
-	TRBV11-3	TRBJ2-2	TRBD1	CASSQRQGDTGELFF	TGTGCCAGCAGCCAAAGACAGGGGGACACCGGGGAGCTGTTTTTT
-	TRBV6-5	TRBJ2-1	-	CASIRVDGSYNEQFF	TGTGCCAGCATCCGGGTGGATGGCAGTTACAATGAGCAGTTCTTC
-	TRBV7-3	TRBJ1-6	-	CASSTGLDNSPLHF	TGTGCCAGCAGCACGGGACTTGATAATTCACCCCTCCACTTT
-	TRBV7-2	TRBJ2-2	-	CASSLQQENTGELFF	TGTGCCAGCAGCCTACAACAGGAGAACACCGGGGAGCTGTTTTTT
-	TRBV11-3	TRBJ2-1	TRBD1	CASSTPGQGGNEQFF	TGTGCCAGCAGCACCCCGGGACAGGGAGGGAATGAGCAGTTCTTC
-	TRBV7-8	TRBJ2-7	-	CASSGGGGQGLNEQYF	TGTGCCAGCAGCGGGGGGGGTGGACAGGGCCTGAACGAGCAGTACTTC
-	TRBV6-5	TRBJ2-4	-	CASRETGRAKNIQYF	TGTGCCAGCAGAGAGACAGGCCGGGCCAAAAACATTCAGTACTTC
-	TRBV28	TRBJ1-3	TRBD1	CASGRGDSSENTIYF	TGTGCCAGCGGAAGGGGGGACAGTTCTGAAAACACCATATATTTT
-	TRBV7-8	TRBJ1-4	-	CASSPQSEKLFF	TGTGCCAGCAGCCCTCAGAGTGAAAAACTGTTTTTT
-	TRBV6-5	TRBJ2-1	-	CASSYNQVNNEQFF	TGTGCCAGCAGTTACAACCAGGTGAACAATGAGCAGTTCTTC
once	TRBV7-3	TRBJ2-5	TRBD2	CASSPKGGRAPETQYF	TGTGCCAGCAGCCCCAAGGGCGGGAGGGCCCCAGAGACCCAGTACTTC
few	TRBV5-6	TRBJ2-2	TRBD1	CASSVTTGGYTGELFF	TGTGCCAGCAGCGTTACAACAGGGGGATACACCGGGGAGCTGTTTTTT
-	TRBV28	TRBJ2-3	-	CASSLKGPGVIDTQYF	TGTGCCAGCAGTTTAAAGGGCCCCGGCGTGATTGATACGCAGTATTTT
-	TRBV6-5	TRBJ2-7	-	CAIERGIEQYF	TGTGCCATCGAACGGGGGATCGAGCAGTACTTC
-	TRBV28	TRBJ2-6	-	CASNTGRGANVLTF	TGTGCCAGCAATACAGGGCGTGGGGCCAACGTCCTGACTTTC
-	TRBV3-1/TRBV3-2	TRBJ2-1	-	CASSHRGGGDNEQFF	TGTGCCAGCAGCCACAGGGGAGGGGGGGACAATGAGCAGTTCTTC
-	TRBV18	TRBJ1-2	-	CASSSSDSSYGYTF	TGTGCCAGCTCATCCTCGGACAGTTCCTATGGCTACACCTTC
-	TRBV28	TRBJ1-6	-	CASSLDSGRRNSPLHF	TGTGCCAGCAGTTTAGATTCCGGGAGAAGAAATTCACCCCTCCACTTT
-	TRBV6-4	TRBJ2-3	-	CASSVWGGGTDTQYF	TGTGCCAGCAGTGTTTGGGGAGGTGGCACAGATACGCAGTATTTT
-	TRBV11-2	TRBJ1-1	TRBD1	CASSLWTGEGTEAFF	TGTGCCAGCAGCTTATGGACAGGGGAGGGCACTGAAGCTTTCTTT
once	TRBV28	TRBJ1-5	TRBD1	CASSLNRGTGRNNQPQHF	TGTGCCAGCAGTTTAAACCGGGGGACAGGGAGGAACAATCAGCCCCAGCATTTT
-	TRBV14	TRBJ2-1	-	CASSQEPSGGGNEQFF	TGTGCCAGCAGCCAAGAACCTAGCGGAGGGGGTAATGAGCAGTTCTTC
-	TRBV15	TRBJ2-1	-	CATLPIRELYNEQFF	TGTGCCACCCTCCCAATACGGGAACTTTACAATGAGCAGTTCTTC
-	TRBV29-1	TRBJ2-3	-	CSVEGWDTDTQYF	TGCAGCGTTGAAGGCTGGGACACAGATACGCAGTATTTT
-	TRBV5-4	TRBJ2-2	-	CASSLAGENTGELFF	TGTGCCAGCAGCTTGGCAGGGGAGAACACCGGGGAGCTGTTTTTT
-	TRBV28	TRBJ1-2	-	CASRWKGNYGYTF	TGTGCCAGCAGGTGGAAGGGGAACTATGGCTACACCTTC
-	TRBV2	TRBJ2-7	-	CASSVLRGYEQYF	TGTGCCAGCAGTGTGCTGCGGGGCTACGAGCAGTACTTC
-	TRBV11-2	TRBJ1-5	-	CASSLSGAGGQPQHF	TGTGCCAGCAGCTTATCAGGGGCGGGAGGTCAGCCCCAGCATTTT